These 20 T cell receptor beta chains originate from one sample sequenced in a study of cytomegalovirus exposure and HLA in healthy donors (dated by TCRdb to 2016 to 2017). The library was prepared using the immunoSEQ multiplex PCR assay. Drawn from immuneACCESS, this table holds only the in-frame rearrangements with V and J called that TCRdb kept. Clones are partly lost; checked studies trace under half to an unresolved V gene and leave the rest unexplained. This sample gives 150,000 to 200,000 clones in total; roughly nine tenths of them show up just once. The leading ten clones occupy approximately 3% of the sample. Sequenced input: PBMCs. The origin of the receptors is a woman under 30 in good health and CMV-seropositive.

V usage is TRBV28 and J usage is TRBJ2-4; the D is unclear. This CDR3 is 17 amino acids long. V was trimmed by 3 bases and J by 0 bases, leaving 15 bases between them. Germline V gives CDR1 MDHEN, CDR2 SYDVKM. For the CDR3, the DNA is TGTGCCAGCAGTTTTATGGGCAGGCCACTAGCCAAAAACATTCAGTACTTC. Translation gives CASSFMGRPLAKNIQYF.

This chain uses TRBV7-7 with TRBJ2-2; the match to TRBD2 covers 12 bases. Trimming at V came to 5 bases and at J to 7 bases, leaving 14 bases not matched to a gene. The germline V gene has CDR1 SSHAT and CDR2 FNYEAQ (reference sequence). CDR3 length equals 18 residues. The CDR3 bases are TGTGCCAGCAGCCCCTACGAACGACTAGCGGGAGAGGGCGGGGAGCTGTTTTTT. Its protein is CASSPYERLAGEGGELFF. The complete variable domain, with remaining parts taken from reference TRBV7-7 and TRBJ2-2, reads GAGVSQSPRYKVTKRGQDVTLRCDPISSHATLYWYQQALGQGPEFLTYFNYEAQPDKSGLPSDRFSAERPEGSISTLTIQRTEQRDSAMYRCASSPYERLAGEGGELFFGEGSRLTVL.

This clone was counted a single time. The chain is built from TRBV5-1 and TRBJ1-1; weak D call: TRBD1 (6 bases). Per the germline V gene, CDR1 is SGHRS and CDR2 is YFSETQ. V lost 3 bases to trimming and J lost 5 bases, with 14 bases between them. There are 14 residues in the CDR3. In DNA form, the CDR3 reads TGCGCCAGCAGCTATCAGACAGGCGGGACTGAAGCTTTCTTT. Translated: CASSYQTGGTEAFF.

V gene TRBV15 combines with J gene TRBJ1-2; the match to TRBD1 covers 10 bases. This CDR3 contains 15 residues. The germline V gene encodes CDR1 LNHNV and CDR2 YYDKDF (reference sequence). The J segment lost 2 bases and the V segment lost 5 bases, leaving 5 bases of the junction unmatched. The CDR3, as DNA: TGTGCCACCAGCCAAGAGACAGGGGGCAACTATGGCTACACCTTC. This sequence encodes CATSQETGGNYGYTF.

The chain links TRBV30 to TRBJ2-1; D gene uncertain. Per the germline V gene, CDR1 is GTSNPN and CDR2 is SVGIG (reference sequence). Deletions cut 2 bases from V and 0 bases from J, with 8 bases between. The length of the CDR3 is 14 residues. The CDR3: CAWSPMSSYNEQFF. CDR3 DNA sequence: TGTGCCTGGAGTCCCATGAGCTCCTACAATGAGCAGTTCTTC.

The chain carries TRBV5-4 and TRBJ2-3; tentatively, D is TRBD1 (5 bases). Germline loops: CDR1 SGHNT, CDR2 YYREEE (reference sequence). Trimming stripped 4 bases from V and 6 bases from J, with 12 bases between. The CDR3 length is 13 residues. Written as DNA, the CDR3 is TGTGCCAGCAGCCCTCCCAGGGCTGATACGCAGTATTTT. Its protein is CASSPPRADTQYF.

This chain uses TRBV11-1 with TRBJ2-1, with D possibly matching TRBD2 (5 bases). Germline CDR1 and CDR2: SGHAT and FQDESV (reference sequence). This CDR3 region has 14 residues. V dropped 0 bases and J dropped 7 bases, with 10 bases sitting between them. CDR3 coding DNA: TGTGCCAGCAGCTTAGCGAAGCGGAGGAATGAGCAGTTCTTC. The encoded protein is CASSLAKRRNEQFF.

This chain links TRBV18 with TRBJ2-7; a possible D gene is TRBD2 (6 bases). The CDR3 extends over 16 amino acids. Germline CDR1 reads KGHSH; CDR2 reads LQKENI. The V end was cut by 2 bases, the J end by 4 bases, with 18 bases between. The CDR3 loop reads CASSPSGFPGAYEQYF. CDR3 in DNA: TGTGCCAGCTCACCAAGCGGGTTTCCCGGAGCTTACGAGCAGTACTTC.

On this clone: This sample also contains other DNA sequences that code for the same CDR3. V usage is TRBV6-5 and J usage is TRBJ2-7; D possibly corresponds to TRBD1 (5 bases). V was trimmed by 6 bases and J by 3 bases, leaving 12 bases between them. Germline values: CDR1 MNHEY, CDR2 SVGAGI. This CDR3 is built from 13 residues. CDR3 region: CASRETGNYEQYF. CDR3 DNA: TGTGCCAGCAGAGAAACAGGAAACTACGAGCAGTACTTC.

This chain links TRBV28 with TRBJ1-1; 7 bases fit TRBD1. The CDR3 is made up of 14 amino acids. Looked up from germline, CDR1 is MDHEN and CDR2 is SYDVKM. The V segment lost 2 bases and the J segment 5 bases; nucleotides outside the gene matches: 5. The CDR3 bases are TGTGCCAGCAGTTTAGACAGGGCGAGGACTGAAGCTTTCTTT. It yields the protein CASSLDRARTEAFF.

The rearrangement uses TRBV5-1 and TRBJ2-2; D call uncertain. Germline assignment: CDR1 SGHRS and CDR2 YFSETQ. V was cut by 1 base and J by 0 bases, with 4 bases left in between. The CDR3 consists of 14 residues. Here the CDR3 reads CASSLSANTGELFF. CDR3 DNA sequence: TGCGCCAGCAGCTTGTCTGCGAACACCGGGGAGCTGTTTTTT. Supplemented by reference TRBV5-1 and TRBJ2-2, the full variable domain reads KAGVTQTPRYLIKTRGQQVTLSCSPISGHRSVSWYQQTPGQGLQFLFEYFSETQRNKGNFPGRFSGRQFSNSRSEMNVSTLELGDSALYLCASSLSANTGELFFGEGSRLTVL.

Note on this clone: One end of the junction fails to match germline, which may point to a read error. The rearrangement joins TRBV7-3 to TRBJ2-5, with 7 bases fitting TRBD2. CDR1 and CDR2 (germline): SGHTA, FQGTGA. The CDR3 covers 15 residues. CDR3 sequence reads: CAGSSGGGSQETQYF. Here the CDR3 DNA reads TGTGCCGGCAGCTCGGGAGGCGGGTCGCAAGAGACCCAGTACTTC.

The chain recombines TRBV4-1 with TRBJ2-7; 8 bases map to TRBD1. The ends lost 0 bases at V and 4 bases at J; junction bases unmatched: 8. The CDR3 extends over 16 amino acids. Per the germline V gene, CDR1 is MGHRA and CDR2 is YSYEKL. The CDR3 sequence is CASSQEPGGRRYEQYF. The DNA of the CDR3 is TGCGCCAGCAGCCAAGAACCAGGGGGCCGGCGGTACGAGCAGTACTTC.

The V call is TRBV7-9, the J call TRBJ2-5; possible D gene TRBD2, 5 bases. The CDR3 is 15 residues long. The V and J ends lost 5 bases and 5 bases respectively, with 18 bases between them. The germline V gene encodes CDR1 SEHNR and CDR2 FQNEAQ (reference sequence). The CDR3 sequence is CASSPNAVRRETQYF. The CDR3 nucleotides read TGTGCCAGCAGCCCGAATGCTGTCCGGAGGGAGACCCAGTACTTC.

The chain has TRBV28 and TRBJ2-7; the match to TRBD2 covers 7 bases. Germline CDR1 reads MDHEN; CDR2 reads SYDVKM. V shed 6 bases, J shed 6 bases, and the junction held 11 bases outside the gene matches. The CDR3 covers 14 residues. Here the CDR3 DNA reads TGTGCCAGCAGCCCACCACCTCGGGGGGTCGAGCAGTACTTC. Translation gives CASSPPPRGVEQYF.

This rearrangement joins TRBV25-1 to TRBJ2-7; a possible D gene is TRBD1 (5 bases). Germline loops: CDR1 MGHDK, CDR2 SYGVNS. The CDR3 sequence is 15 residues long. V was cut by 1 base and J by 0 bases, with 10 bases left in between. The CDR3 region is CASSEWGRSSYEQYF. The CDR3 nucleotides are TGTGCCAGCAGTGAATGGGGCAGGAGCTCCTACGAGCAGTACTTC.

The J gene is TRBJ2-7, the V gene TRBV10-1; possibly TRBD2 for D (6 bases). Trimming left V 2 bases short and J 7 bases short, with 12 bases between. This CDR3 is 13 amino acids long. CDR1 WNHNN and CDR2 SYGVQD come from the germline V gene (reference sequence). Here the CDR3 reads CASSEAGPREQYF. CDR3 nucleotide sequence: TGCGCCAGCAGTGAGGCGGGACCACGGGAGCAGTACTTC.

V gene TRBV9 combines with J gene TRBJ1-4; D remains unclear. This CDR3 is 14 amino acids long. Germline CDR1 reads SGDLS; CDR2 reads YYNGEE. Trimming removed 7 bases at V and 1 base at J, with 11 bases between. As DNA, the CDR3 is TGTGCCAGCGCGGAGGGCGGAACTAATGAAAAACTGTTTTTT. Translating it yields CASAEGGTNEKLFF.

This clone showed up just once. The chain joins TRBV9 to TRBJ2-1, with 10 bases fitting TRBD2. The germline V gene has CDR1 SGDLS and CDR2 YYNGEE. Trimming removed 0 bases from V and 6 bases from J; junction bases left unmatched: 3. The CDR3 spans 15 residues. The DNA of the CDR3 is TGTGCCAGCAGCGTAGAAGCGGGAGGGCTCAATGAGCAGTTCTTC. Protein product: CASSVEAGGLNEQFF. Combining the CDR3 with reference TRBV9 and TRBJ2-1 gives the whole variable domain DSGVTQTPKHLITATGQRVTLRCSPRSGDLSVYWYQQSLDQGLQFLIQYYNGEERAKGNILERFSAQQFPDLHSELNLSSLELGDSALYFCASSVEAGGLNEQFFGPGTRLTVL.

The chain is built from TRBV19 and TRBJ1-5; possible D gene TRBD1, 6 bases. The CDR3 has 15 residues. Germline V gives CDR1 LNHDA, CDR2 SQIVND (reference sequence). V was shortened by 7 bases and J by 3 bases, with 16 bases between the two germline ends. The CDR3 nucleotides read TGTGCCAGTAATTTCTGGGGGCGACCCAATCAGCCCCAGCATTTT. It is translated as CASNFWGRPNQPQHF.